The 3 T cell receptor beta chains presented below share a single source sample, sequenced in a study of blood T cell repertoires in COVID-19. Produced via immunoSEQ multiplex PCR; TCRdb's table is partial and in-frame only. The sample carries hundreds of thousands of clones, approximately 81% recorded once. Material for sequencing was peripheral blood. The receptor source for this set is a woman older than 75 with active or convalescent COVID-19.

This chain joins TRBV25-1 and TRBJ1-2; D remains ambiguous. This CDR3 has 13 residues. V gave up 5 bases and J gave up 5 bases, with 12 bases separating them. CDR1 is MGHDK, CDR2 SYGVNS, per germline. CDR3 sequence reads: CASSRLDKYGYTF. CDR3 nucleotide sequence: TGTGCCAGCAGTCGACTAGATAAATATGGCTACACCTTC.

This clone was seen only a few times. V is TRBV3-1 (or the pseudogene TRBV3-2) and J is TRBJ1-5; D is perhaps TRBD1 (6 bases). V dropped 4 bases and J dropped 7 bases, with 11 bases sitting between them. The length of the CDR3 is 13 residues. Germline lookup yields CDR1 LGHDT and CDR2 YNNKEL (reference sequence). The CDR3: CASSLPGGQPQHF. For the CDR3, the DNA is TGTGCCAGCAGCCTCCCTGGGGGCCAGCCCCAGCATTTT.

The rearrangement joins TRBV6-5 to TRBJ2-3; 8 bases agree with TRBD2. Germline assignment: CDR1 MNHEY and CDR2 SVGAGI. CDR3 size: 15 residues. V shed 5 bases and J 2 bases; nucleotides not matched to a gene: 6. The CDR3 region has the DNA TGTGCCAGCAGTAGCCAGACTAGCGTCACAGATACGCAGTATTTT. Its protein is CASSSQTSVTDTQYF.